A single sample gave rise to the 25 T cell receptor beta chains below, sequenced in a study of Ad26.COV2.S vaccination and SARS-CoV-2 variants. Assay used: immunoSEQ multiplex PCR; TCRdb lists only in-frame clones, some missing. The sample records approximately 410,000 clones, approximately 90% being singletons. The treatment is: around 19 received Ad26.COV2.S at low or high dose, single or two shots; several received placebo; per-sample allocation not given. Samples came from day 63 after the first vaccine or placebo injection. The specimen comprised peripheral blood, sampled in a trial of Ad26.COV2.S vaccine versus placebo. Receptors originate from a person between 18 and 65 years old who received the Ad26.COV2.S COVID-19 vaccine or a placebo.

J is TRBJ1-6 and V is TRBV9; 9 positions match TRBD1. This CDR3 comprises 15 residues. The V and J ends lost 4 bases and 5 bases, in that order; junction bases with no gene match: 4. Germline CDR1 SGDLS, CDR2 YYNGEE. In nucleotides, the CDR3 is TGTGCCAGCAGCACTCGGACAGGGGATAATTCACCCCTCCACTTT. Its protein product is CASSTRTGDNSPLHF.

Note on this clone: Other nucleotide sequences in the sample specify the same CDR3. The chain couples TRBV24-1 to TRBJ1-5; no definite D call. The CDR3 runs to 14 residues. With 0 bases removed from V and 1 base from J, the gap between germline ends came to 3 bases. Germline CDR1 and CDR2: KGHDR and SFDVKD. DNA of the CDR3: TGTGCCACCAGTGATTTGAACAGCAATCAGCCCCAGCATTTT. It yields the protein CATSDLNSNQPQHF.

The gene calls are TRBV3-1 (or the pseudogene TRBV3-2) and TRBJ1-4; D is possibly TRBD1 (5 bases). The V end lost 7 bases, the J end lost 8 bases, and 11 bases lay between the germline ends. Germline V lookup: CDR1 LGHDT, CDR2 YNNKEL (reference sequence). The CDR3 runs 12 residues. CDR3 in amino acids: CASIGAGEKLFF. CDR3 coding DNA: TGTGCCAGCATTGGGGCTGGGGAAAAACTGTTTTTT.

This chain connects TRBV28 to TRBJ1-6; TRBD1 might be the D (6 bases). This CDR3 is built from 16 residues. Looked up from germline, CDR1 is MDHEN and CDR2 is SYDVKM. Trimming removed 3 bases from V and 3 bases from J, with 12 bases in between. CDR3 bases: TGTGCCAGCAGTTTTTACAGGGCGAACTATAATTCACCCCTCCACTTT. This translates into CASSFYRANYNSPLHF.

The DNA of the CDR3 is TGTGCCTGGAGTGGAACAGGGAGGTGGTACGAGCAGTACTTC. Protein: CAWSGTGRWYEQYF. The chain is built from TRBV30 and TRBJ2-7, with D perhaps TRBD1 or TRBD2 (6 bases each). This CDR3 spans 14 amino acids. With 1 base removed from V and 4 bases from J, the gap between germline ends came to 14 bases. Germline V gives CDR1 GTSNPN, CDR2 SVGIG (reference sequence).

This chain connects TRBV29-1 to TRBJ2-7; 7 nucleotides agree with TRBD1. Germline CDR1 and CDR2: SQVTM and ANQGSEA. The length of the CDR3 is 14 residues. With V trimmed by 6 bases and J by 5 bases, 13 bases remained unmatched. The CDR3 loop reads CSVGTEGKRNEQYF. The DNA of the CDR3 is TGCAGCGTGGGGACAGAGGGGAAAAGGAACGAGCAGTACTTC.

V and J are TRBV6-6 and TRBJ1-3; D uncertain. CDR3 length: 15 residues. V shed 5 bases and J shed 0 bases, with 11 bases lying between them. The germline V gene encodes CDR1 MNHNY and CDR2 SVGAGI (reference sequence). The CDR3 sequence is CASSPLIYSGNTIYF. DNA for the CDR3: TGTGCCAGCAGTCCCCTGATTTACTCTGGAAACACCATATATTTT.

This chain links TRBV4-3 with TRBJ2-7; tentative D call: TRBD2 (5 bases). Trimming took 0 bases from V and 2 from J, leaving 11 bases between them. Germline assignment: CDR1 LGHNA and CDR2 YSLEER. The CDR3 contains 15 residues. DNA of the CDR3: TGCGCCAGCAGCCAAGATCGGGGTTACACCTACGAGCAGTACTTC. It encodes CASSQDRGYTYEQYF.

This clone was detected once. This sequence joins TRBV5-8 and TRBJ2-1, with 7 bases fitting TRBD2. CDR1 is SGHTS, CDR2 YDEGEE, per germline. The V segment lost 5 bases and the J segment 9 bases; nucleotides outside the gene matches: 14. This CDR3 is 15 amino acids long. CDR3: CASSRAVGGNPEQFF. The CDR3 DNA sequence: TGTGCCAGCAGTAGGGCGGTCGGGGGGAATCCTGAGCAGTTCTTC.

The rearrangement uses TRBV28 and TRBJ1-1, with 9 bases matching TRBD1. The CDR3 runs 15 residues. Germline V lookup: CDR1 MDHEN, CDR2 SYDVKM. Trimming removed 6 bases from V and 2 bases from J; junction bases left unmatched: 7. The DNA of the CDR3 is TGTGCCAGCAGACGGGACAGGGTGGGAAACACTGAAGCTTTCTTT. It specifies CASRRDRVGNTEAFF.

The V call is TRBV30, the J call TRBJ2-7; TRBD1 is a possible D gene (7 bases). The CDR3 has 17 amino acids. In germline, CDR1 is GTSNPN, CDR2 SVGIG (reference sequence). V lost 0 bases and J lost 5, with 23 bases in between. The CDR3 loop reads CAWSVRGDGFRVNEQYF. DNA for the CDR3: TGTGCCTGGAGTGTCAGGGGGGACGGATTTCGGGTCAACGAGCAGTACTTC.

The chain couples TRBV5-1 to TRBJ1-1; 8 bases line up with TRBD1. Germline values: CDR1 SGHRS, CDR2 YFSETQ. The CDR3 contains 14 residues. With 4 bases clipped from V and 8 bases from J, the junction kept 10 bases outside the gene matches. This chain's CDR3 is CASSNTGGVVEAFF. The CDR3 coding sequence is TGCGCCAGCAGCAATACAGGGGGAGTTGTGGAAGCTTTCTTT.

This clone was seen a handful of times. This chain links TRBV12-3 or TRBV12-4 with TRBJ1-1, with D hard to call. CDR3 length: 12 amino acids. V shed 8 bases and J shed 3 bases, with 10 bases lying between them. The CDR3 coding sequence is TGTGCCAGCGGCTCCGGGCACACTGAAGCTTTCTTT. It translates to CASGSGHTEAFF.

The rearrangement uses TRBV7-2 and TRBJ2-5; TRBD2 matches at 11 bases. Germline loops: CDR1 SGHTA, CDR2 FQGNSA. With 1 base clipped from V and 1 base from J, the junction kept 5 bases outside the gene matches. CDR3 length: 17 residues. This CDR3 reads CASSLGLTSGGQETQYF. CDR3 nucleotides: TGTGCCAGCAGCTTAGGCCTCACTAGCGGGGGCCAAGAGACCCAGTACTTC. Drawing the rest from reference TRBV7-2 and TRBJ2-5, the complete variable domain is GAGVSQSPSNKVTEKGKDVELRCDPISGHTALYWYRQSLGQGLEFLIYFQGNSAPDKSGLPSDRFSAERTGGSVSTLTIQRTQQEDSAVYLCASSLGLTSGGQETQYFGPGTRLLVL.

The chain has TRBV7-9 and TRBJ2-4; tentatively, D is TRBD1 (5 bases). V lost 8 bases and J 3 bases, leaving 11 bases between the germline ends. Germline lookup yields CDR1 SEHNR and CDR2 FQNEAQ (reference sequence). The CDR3 sequence is 13 residues long. In nucleotides, the CDR3 is TGTGCCAGCGGATTTAGGGGCAAAAACATTCAGTACTTC. Translated: CASGFRGKNIQYF.

About this clone itself: Other DNA sequences in this sample translate to the same CDR3. V and J are TRBV30 and TRBJ2-5; the D gene is possibly TRBD2 (6 bases). The length of the CDR3 is 13 residues. V was trimmed by 2 bases and J by 5 bases, leaving 12 bases between them. CDR1 is GTSNPN and CDR2 is SVGIG in the germline V gene (reference sequence). The chain's CDR3 is CAWSLGGGETQYF. The CDR3, as DNA: TGTGCCTGGAGTTTGGGGGGTGGGGAGACCCAGTACTTC.

This rearrangement joins TRBV30 to TRBJ2-1; perhaps D is TRBD1 or TRBD2 (5 bases each). The CDR3 runs to 14 residues. V lost 6 bases, J lost 7 bases, and 19 bases lay in between. Germline CDR1 and CDR2: GTSNPN and SVGIG (reference sequence). The CDR3: CACLNRFRRNEQFF. The CDR3 nucleotides are TGTGCCTGCCTAAACAGGTTCAGGAGGAATGAGCAGTTCTTC.

The rearrangement joins TRBV14 to TRBJ1-6; weak D call: TRBD1 (6 bases). V was cut by 4 bases and J by 7 bases, with 14 bases left in between. The germline gives CDR1 SGHDN, CDR2 FVKESK. This CDR3 comprises 15 residues. The CDR3 DNA reads TGTGCCAGCAGCCGTGACAGGAGACCCAATTCACCCCTCCACTTT. Translating it yields CASSRDRRPNSPLHF.

The V gene is TRBV12-5, the J gene TRBJ2-1; the match to TRBD1 covers 7 bases. CDR3 size: 15 residues. The germline V gene encodes CDR1 LGHNT and CDR2 FRNRAP. Trimming cost V 0 bases and J 8 bases; bases outside gene matches: 7. The CDR3 sequence is CASGLVLRGLYEQFF. The CDR3 coding sequence is TGTGCTAGTGGTTTGGTACTAAGGGGGCTCTATGAGCAGTTCTTC.

This clone was counted a single time. The chain uses TRBV5-1 and TRBJ1-1, with D possibly TRBD1 on 6 matching bases. Germline assignment: CDR1 SGHRS and CDR2 YFSETQ. The CDR3 covers 15 residues. V was shortened by 2 bases and J by 4 bases, with 15 bases between the two germline ends. The CDR3 region is CASSFLGTRGTEAFF. The DNA for the CDR3 is TGCGCCAGCAGCTTCCTTGGAACCAGGGGCACTGAAGCTTTCTTT.

The chain carries TRBV3-1 (or the pseudogene TRBV3-2) and TRBJ1-1, with 9 bases that match TRBD1. The junction had 7 bases not matched to a gene; V was cut back by 1 base and J by 4 bases. The CDR3 runs 16 residues. CDR1 LGHDT and CDR2 YNNKEL come from the germline V gene (reference sequence). CDR3: CASSQATGGVGTEAFF. The CDR3 region has the DNA TGTGCCAGCAGCCAAGCCACAGGGGGCGTGGGCACTGAAGCTTTCTTT.

The rearrangement joins TRBV6-5 to TRBJ1-6; D is undetermined. The ends were cut back, 2 bases at V and 7 bases at J, with 3 bases in the middle. The germline V gene encodes CDR1 MNHEY and CDR2 SVGAGI. CDR3 length: 12 residues. The DNA for the CDR3 is TGTGCCAGCAGTTACAGGAATTCACCCCTCCACTTT. Protein: CASSYRNSPLHF.

This clone has only one observation. V usage is TRBV30 and J usage is TRBJ2-1; 7 positions agree with TRBD2. V lost 1 base, J lost 6 bases, and 0 bases stayed unmatched. Germline lookup yields CDR1 GTSNPN and CDR2 SVGIG (reference sequence). The CDR3 is 12 residues long. The CDR3 reads CAWSGGGNEQFF. Written as DNA, the CDR3 is TGTGCCTGGAGTGGGGGGGGCAATGAGCAGTTCTTC.

This chain links TRBV27 with TRBJ2-7; 8 bases map to TRBD1. Losses at the gene ends were 3 bases for V and 1 base for J; bases not matched to a gene: 5. Per germline, CDR1 MNHEY and CDR2 SMNVEV (reference sequence). The CDR3 consists of 15 residues. The CDR3 nucleotides read TGTGCCAGCAGTTTCCGGGGGACAGGTTCCTACGAGCAGTACTTC. Translated, it gives CASSFRGTGSYEQYF.

The chain joins TRBV10-1 to TRBJ2-2; maybe TRBD2 (5 bases). V lost 8 bases to trimming and J lost 4 bases, with 11 bases between them. The CDR3 length is 13 residues. Looked up from germline, CDR1 is WNHNN and CDR2 is SYGVQD (reference sequence). CDR3 region: CASSRAGTGELFF. The CDR3 DNA is TGCGCCAGCTCCCGGGCGGGCACCGGGGAGCTGTTTTTT.